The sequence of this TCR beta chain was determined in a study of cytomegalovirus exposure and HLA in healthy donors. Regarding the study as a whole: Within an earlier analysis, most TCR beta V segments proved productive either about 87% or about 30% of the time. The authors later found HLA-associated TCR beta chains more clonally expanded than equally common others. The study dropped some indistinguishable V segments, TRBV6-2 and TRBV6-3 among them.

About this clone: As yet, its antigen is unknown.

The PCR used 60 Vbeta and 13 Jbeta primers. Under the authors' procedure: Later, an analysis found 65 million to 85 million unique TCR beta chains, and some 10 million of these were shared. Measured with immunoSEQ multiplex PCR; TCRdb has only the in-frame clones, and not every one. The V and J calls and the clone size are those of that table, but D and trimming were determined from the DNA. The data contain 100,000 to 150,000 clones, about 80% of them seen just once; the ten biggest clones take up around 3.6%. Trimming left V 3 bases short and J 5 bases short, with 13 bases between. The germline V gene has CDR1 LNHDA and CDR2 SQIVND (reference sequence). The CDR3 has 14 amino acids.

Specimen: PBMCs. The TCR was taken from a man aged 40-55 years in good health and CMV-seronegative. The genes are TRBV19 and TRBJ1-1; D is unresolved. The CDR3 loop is CASSIGVLGTEAFF. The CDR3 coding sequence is TGTGCCAGTAGTATCGGGGTCTTAGGAACTGAAGCTTTCTTT.